What follows is one T cell receptor (beta chain) and its context. Its antigen is as yet unknown. This sample's treatment: oral pan-JAK inhibitor, 5-10 mg twice daily. The sample originates from a study of CD8+ T cells in alopecia areata. Following RNA extraction, reverse transcription yielded cDNA that acted as the sequencing template. Using immunoSEQ multiplex PCR, the repertoire was profiled, and TCRdb retains in-frame clones only, with some absent. The table shows 180,000 or so clones, with roughly 50% occurring only once. V dropped 1 base and J dropped 4 bases, with 11 bases sitting between them. The CDR3 loop spans 14 amino acids. Germline V gene data show CDR1 as SEHNR and CDR2 as FQNEAQ (reference sequence). Study results and caveats: Among the cells sequenced in scalp samples are also the resident alphabeta T cells of normal skin. Among patients, TCR sharing was less clear than in mice, a difference possibly due in part to HLA diversity in the patient population. Clonality in the scalp and expanded CD8+ clones ranked among the top 100 were significantly decreased by tofacitinib.

Here the sequenced sample was CD4+ T cells sorted from blood, taken at roughly week 55, from a patient treated with tofacitinib. This receptor was taken from a human donor with alopecia areata. The chain links TRBV7-9 to TRBJ2-7; D gene ambiguous. DNA of the CDR3: TGTGCCAGCAGCTTAGTGGACGGAATTTACGAGCAGTACTTC. The encoded protein is CASSLVDGIYEQYF.